This TCR beta chain was observed in a study of molecular identifiers for immune sequencing clone quantification. General study findings and limits: Same-barcode identical TCR molecules could make highly expanded clones look smaller than they are. Over 99% of effector molecules, yet under 1% of naive-cell molecules, were held by clones above 20 RNA copies.

Bulk TCR libraries were made with methods that had been previously described and with listed TCR primers. TCRdb analysed the PCR reads with MiXCR anew, one entry per CDR3 protein. The sample records under 350,000 distinct CDR3 sequences, roughly a quarter being singletons. J lost 4 bases, V lost 1 base, and 3 bases had no gene match. Germline CDR1 and CDR2: SGHAT and FQNNGV. The CDR3 contains 15 residues. Naive CD8 T cell sorting was performed on the CD8+CD4-CCR7+CD45RA+ phenotype. This clonotype turned up a few times. Its antigen is unidentified. This chain connects TRBV11-2 to TRBJ2-1, with TRBD1 identical over 8 bases. Sequencing was carried out using naive CD8+ T cells from blood, with Jurkat cell RNA spiked in. The subset here: FACS-sorted CD8+CD4-CCR7+CD45RA+ naive T cells. The TCR originated in a human donor in good health. Some libraries in this study had Jurkat cell RNA spiked in. The CDR3, as DNA: TGTGCCAGCAGCTTAGCAGGGGGCATGTACAATGAGCAGTTCTTC. This sequence encodes CASSLAGGMYNEQFF.